These 16 T cell receptor beta chains were all obtained from the same sample, sequenced in a study of cytomegalovirus exposure and HLA in healthy donors. Primers included in the PCR were 60 Vbeta and 13 Jbeta primers. Generated by immunoSEQ multiplex PCR, the TCRdb table keeps only in-frame clones and is missing some. Of 59,000 or so clones listed, 70% to 75% are singletons. Sequenced input: PBMCs. These receptors were taken from a man aged 25-45 years in good health and CMV-seropositive.

The CDR3, as DNA: TGTGCCAGCAGTTATGATTTCAGGGCTTCCACAGATACGCAGTATTTT. This gives the protein CASSYDFRASTDTQYF. The J gene is TRBJ2-3, the V gene TRBV6-5, with D perhaps matching TRBD1 (5 bases). Trimming took off 3 bases at V and 2 bases at J, with 15 bases between the two ends. The CDR3 runs to 16 residues. CDR1 and CDR2 from the germline V gene are MNHEY and SVGAGI.

The rearrangement joins TRBV7-8 to TRBJ1-1; D is unresolved. Per the germline V gene, CDR1 is SGHVS and CDR2 is FQNEAQ. V was pared by 3 bases and J by 5 bases, with 16 bases between. The CDR3 has 15 residues. CDR3 residues: CASSFVGVRETEAFF. The CDR3 region has the DNA TGTGCCAGCAGCTTTGTCGGGGTAAGAGAGACTGAAGCTTTCTTT.

The rearrangement joins TRBV6-6 to TRBJ1-2; D is possibly TRBD1 (5 bases). The CDR3 contains 12 residues. V was pared by 2 bases and J by 7 bases, with 8 bases between. Per the germline V gene, CDR1 is MNHNY and CDR2 is SVGAGI (reference sequence). CDR3 sequence: CASSYRQGGYTF. DNA for the CDR3: TGTGCCAGCAGTTACAGGCAGGGTGGCTACACCTTC.

The rearrangement uses TRBV15 and TRBJ2-5; 10 bases align to TRBD2. The germline V gene has CDR1 LNHNV and CDR2 YYDKDF (reference sequence). Trimming took 3 bases from V and 5 from J; bases not matched to a gene: 9. CDR3 length: 16 amino acids. CDR3 in amino acids: CATSRDRLAGTETQYF. CDR3 nucleotide sequence: TGTGCCACCAGCAGGGATAGACTAGCGGGCACGGAGACCCAGTACTTC.

This chain connects TRBV6-5 to TRBJ1-1, with D maybe TRBD1 (5 bases). Germline CDR1 and CDR2: MNHEY and SVGAGI. Trimming left V 6 bases short and J 2 bases short, with 13 bases between. The CDR3 runs 14 residues. The CDR3 protein is CASSSDTSNTEAFF. The CDR3 DNA reads TGTGCCAGCAGCTCGGACACGTCAAACACTGAAGCTTTCTTT.

This rearrangement joins TRBV7-9 to TRBJ2-7; D gene uncertain. Trimming stripped 5 bases from V and 4 bases from J, with 18 bases between. The CDR3 totals 15 residues. Germline values: CDR1 SEHNR, CDR2 FQNEAQ (reference sequence). CDR3 in amino acids: CASSQDNGAHYEQYF. The DNA of the CDR3 is TGTGCCAGCAGCCAAGATAATGGAGCCCATTACGAGCAGTACTTC.

A few counts support this clone. The gene calls are TRBV12-5 and TRBJ1-1; the D gene is possibly TRBD1 (5 bases). Trimming took off 10 bases at V and 1 base at J, with 13 bases between the two ends. The CDR3 loop spans 13 amino acids. Germline CDR1 LGHNT, CDR2 FRNRAP. CDR3 bases: TGTGCTAACGGGCAGGGCTGGAACACTGAAGCTTTCTTT. Protein sequence: CANGQGWNTEAFF.

This clone was picked up a small number of times. The chain couples TRBV10-3 to TRBJ1-6; TRBD1 aligns across 8 bases. Losses at the gene ends were 0 bases for V and 6 bases for J; bases not matched to a gene: 4. CDR1 and CDR2 from the germline V gene are ENHRY and SYGVKD. There are 16 residues in the CDR3. In DNA, the CDR3 is TGTGCCATCAGTGAGTCGGCAGGGGGCCGTAATTCACCCCTCCACTTT. It is translated as CAISESAGGRNSPLHF.

The chain couples TRBV6-6 to TRBJ1-4; 10 bases map to TRBD1. This CDR3 spans 14 amino acids. The trim removed 2 bases at V and 8 bases at J, leaving 2 bases unmatched. In germline, CDR1 is MNHNY, CDR2 SVGAGI (reference sequence). DNA for the CDR3: TGTGCCAGCAGTTACGGGACAGGGGTCGAAAAACTGTTTTTT. Its protein is CASSYGTGVEKLFF.

This clone was observed a single time. V gene TRBV19 combines with J gene TRBJ2-1, with 8 bases identical to TRBD2. The trim removed 6 bases at V and 3 bases at J, leaving 7 bases unmatched. The CDR3 covers 15 residues. Germline values: CDR1 LNHDA, CDR2 SQIVND (reference sequence). The CDR3: CASRRSSGGYNEQFF. CDR3 DNA sequence: TGTGCCAGTAGAAGATCGAGCGGGGGCTACAATGAGCAGTTCTTC. The entire variable domain, with the rest obtained from reference TRBV19 and TRBJ2-1, is as follows: DGGITQSPKYLFRKEGQNVTLSCEQNLNHDAMYWYRQDPGQGLRLIYYSQIVNDFQKGDIAEGYSVSREKKESFPLTVTSAQKNPTAFYLCASRRSSGGYNEQFFGPGTRLTVL.

The J gene is TRBJ2-5, the V gene TRBV5-1; D is unclear. Germline CDR1 and CDR2: SGHRS and YFSETQ. The ends were cut back, 1 base at V and 4 bases at J, with 11 bases in the middle. The CDR3 runs to 14 residues. In nucleotides, the CDR3 is TGCGCCAGCAGCTTGAAAGCAGGCGCAGAGACCCAGTACTTC. Its protein product is CASSLKAGAETQYF.

V is TRBV7-9 and J is TRBJ2-3, with D perhaps TRBD1 (6 bases). Germline lookup yields CDR1 SEHNR and CDR2 FQNEAQ (reference sequence). V was shortened by 0 bases and J by 1 base, with 14 bases between the two germline ends. The length of the CDR3 is 17 residues. DNA for the CDR3: TGTGCCAGCAGCTTAGCGGTAACAGGGTTGGGCACAGATACGCAGTATTTT. This sequence encodes CASSLAVTGLGTDTQYF.

The chain combines TRBV7-5 with TRBJ2-1; the table names TRBD2, a call not compared with the DNA. TRBV7-5 counts as a pseudogene. The CDR3 is made up of 16 amino acids. Here the CDR3 reads CVRSLVYGSSYNEQFF. The CDR3 nucleotides read TGTGTCAGAAGCTTAGTATACGGGAGCTCCTACAATGAGCAGTTCTTC.

The V and J genes are TRBV5-6 and TRBJ1-5; possible D gene TRBD1, 5 bases. V was clipped by 3 bases and J by 7 bases, with 17 bases between them. Per germline, CDR1 SGHDT and CDR2 YYEEEE. The CDR3 runs 15 residues. CDR3 amino acids: CASSSLDSGEQPQHF. The CDR3 coding sequence is TGTGCCAGCAGCTCGTTAGACAGTGGTGAACAGCCCCAGCATTTT. Filled out from reference TRBV5-6 and TRBJ1-5, the complete variable domain reads DAGVTQSPTHLIKTRGQQVTLRCSPKSGHDTVSWYQQALGQGPQFIFQYYEEEERQRGNFPDRFSGHQFPNYSSELNVNALLLGDSALYLCASSSLDSGEQPQHFGDGTRLSIL.

The chain joins TRBV23-1 to TRBJ2-7; D is possibly TRBD2 (7 bases). TRBV23-1 is identified as an open reading frame with a role that is uncertain. The CDR3 sequence is 13 residues long. The germline V and J ends were trimmed by 8 bases and 4 bases, with 15 bases remaining between them. The CDR3 DNA reads TGCGCCAGCGGGAGGGGGGGTGGGTACGAGCAGTACTTC. Amino acid sequence: CASGRGGGYEQYF.

The V and J genes are TRBV9 and TRBJ1-3; D gene unclear. Germline loops: CDR1 SGDLS, CDR2 YYNGEE. The V end was cut by 6 bases, the J end by 2 bases, with 12 bases between. This CDR3 contains 14 residues. The CDR3 nucleotides are TGTGCCAGCACCCTAGAGGAGGCTGGAAACACCATATATTTT. Its protein product is CASTLEEAGNTIYF.